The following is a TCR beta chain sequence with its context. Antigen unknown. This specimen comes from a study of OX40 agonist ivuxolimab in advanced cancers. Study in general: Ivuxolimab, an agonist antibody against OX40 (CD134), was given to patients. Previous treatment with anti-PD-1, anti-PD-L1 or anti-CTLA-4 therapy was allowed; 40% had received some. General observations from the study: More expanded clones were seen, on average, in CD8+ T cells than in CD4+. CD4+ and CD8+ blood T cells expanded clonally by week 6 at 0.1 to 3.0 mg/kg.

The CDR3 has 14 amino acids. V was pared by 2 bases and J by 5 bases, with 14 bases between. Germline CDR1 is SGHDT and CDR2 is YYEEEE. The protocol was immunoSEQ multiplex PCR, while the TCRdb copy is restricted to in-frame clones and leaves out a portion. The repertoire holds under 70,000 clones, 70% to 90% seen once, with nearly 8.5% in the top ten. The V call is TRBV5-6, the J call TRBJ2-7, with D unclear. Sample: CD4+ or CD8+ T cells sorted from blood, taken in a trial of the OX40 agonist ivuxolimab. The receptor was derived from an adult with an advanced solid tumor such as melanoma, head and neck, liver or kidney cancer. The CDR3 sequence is CASSLISGEHEQYF. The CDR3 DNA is TGTGCCAGCAGCTTAATCTCTGGGGAACACGAGCAGTACTTC.